This is a list of T cell receptor beta chains from one sample in a study of shared clonotypes between healthy human individuals. Sequencing was performed with immunoSEQ multiplex PCR; in TCRdb, only in-frame clones are kept and a portion is missing. The sample records 760,000 or so clones, approximately 96% being singletons. Sequencing was done on a sample of naive CD8+ T cells sorted from blood. The receptors were gathered from a man aged 25-45 years in good health. CDR3s leave out the opening cysteine and the closing phenylalanine or tryptophan. A D gene is named only where the DNA matches it firmly.

>-|TRBV2|TRBJ1-2
ASTNRADGYGYT
>-|TRBV14|TRBJ2-1
ASSQDLGFGWMNEQF
>-|TRBV27|TRBJ2-7
ASSLSGETGSYEQY
>TRBD2|TRBV5-1|TRBJ2-1
ASSLGASGSGNEQF
>-|TRBV2|TRBJ2-7
ASSDPGNEQY
>-|TRBV14|TRBJ2-2
ASSQVGQATGELF
>TRBD2|TRBV29-1|TRBJ2-3
SAVPLAGSSTDTQY
>-|TRBV6-1|TRBJ2-7
AIHMAGTNYEQY
>-|TRBV9|TRBJ2-2
ASSVATALLNTGELF
>-|TRBV29-1|TRBJ2-1
SVEGLARNNEQF
>-|TRBV28|TRBJ1-1
ASTSSRLGRREGEAF
>TRBD1|TRBV7-9|TRBJ2-7
ASSTDRDYEQY
>-|TRBV5-1|TRBJ2-2
ASSLTDRNTGELF
>-|TRBV7-9|TRBJ2-7
ASSLVGTPSGEQY
>TRBD1|TRBV5-1|TRBJ1-2
ASSLDVGTGGAYGYT
>TRBD2|TRBV28|TRBJ2-6
ASSHFLAGAGANVLT
>-|TRBV29-1|TRBJ2-4
SVVDRNIQY
>-|TRBV27|TRBJ2-3
ASSPGPAGDTQY
>TRBD1|TRBV7-9|TRBJ2-5
ASSFSRDRVPQETQY
>-|TRBV5-4|TRBJ2-1
ASSPTVSNEQF
>TRBD2|TRBV7-9|TRBJ2-1
ASSPQIAGGPAYNEQF
>TRBD1|TRBV6-5|TRBJ2-1
ASSRQGRDNEQF
>TRBD2|TRBV9|TRBJ2-2
ASSPPVAGAITGELF
>-|TRBV4-1|TRBJ1-1
ASSLKQGGTEAF
>TRBD1|TRBV2|TRBJ1-5
ASSGDREFGNQPQH
>TRBD1|TRBV19|TRBJ2-7
ASSLRDSTYEQY
>TRBD1|TRBV19|TRBJ2-7
ASSIGGGQGAYEQY
>-|TRBV7-9|TRBJ2-7
ASSLAVGGGYEQY